These 9 T cell receptor beta chains came from one sample sequenced in a study of blood T cell repertoires in COVID-19. Here immunoSEQ multiplex PCR was the method, and the copy in TCRdb shows in-frame clones only, minus some. The repertoire has 80,000 to 100,000 clones, more than 60% of them found once; the top ten carry roughly 24%. Material for sequencing was peripheral blood. The receptors stem from a man in his 70s with acute or convalescent COVID-19.

CDR3 region: CASSLERVSQETQYF. The CDR3 DNA sequence: TGTGCCAGCAGCTTGGAGCGGGTCAGCCAAGAGACCCAGTACTTC. J is TRBJ2-5 and V is TRBV5-8, with D tentatively TRBD2 (6 bases). The CDR3 sequence is 15 residues long. Germline CDR1 SGHTS, CDR2 YDEGEE. Trimming pared 0 bases from V and 1 base from J, leaving 10 bases between. Using reference TRBV5-8 and TRBJ2-5 for the parts outside the CDR3, the full variable domain is EAGVTQSPTHLIKTRGQQATLRCSPISGHTSVYWYQQALGLGLQFLLWYDEGEERNRGNFPPRFSGRQFPNYSSELNVNALELEDSALYLCASSLERVSQETQYFGPGTRLLVL.

The table lists this clone with a few counts. This chain links TRBV2 with TRBJ1-1, with 8 bases identical to TRBD1. CDR1 is SNHLY and CDR2 is FYNNEI in the germline V gene. Trimming took 7 bases from V and 4 from J; bases not matched to a gene: 2. The CDR3 is 12 amino acids. The CDR3 spells CASTGQGTEAFF. The DNA of the CDR3 is TGTGCCAGCACCGGACAGGGCACTGAAGCTTTCTTT.

This sequence joins TRBV7-8 and TRBJ2-3; 9 nucleotides match TRBD2. The CDR3 contains 16 residues. CDR1 is SGHVS, CDR2 FQNEAQ, per germline. J lost 0 bases, V lost 5 bases, and 6 bases had no gene match. The CDR3 region is CASSVMTSGSTDTQYF. The CDR3 bases are TGTGCCAGCAGCGTAATGACTAGCGGAAGCACAGATACGCAGTATTTT.

V is TRBV19 and J is TRBJ2-5; 10 positions match TRBD2. The J segment lost 4 bases and the V segment lost 0 bases, leaving 5 bases of the junction unmatched. CDR1 and CDR2 (germline): LNHDA, SQIVND (reference sequence). The CDR3 contains 16 residues. The CDR3 loop reads CASSIDGVAGGETQYF. The CDR3 region has the DNA TGTGCCAGTAGTATAGATGGGGTAGCGGGAGGAGAGACCCAGTACTTC.

V and J are TRBV7-8 and TRBJ2-1, with TRBD2 matching 8 bases. V lost 2 bases and J lost 0; bases outside the gene matches: 3. Per germline, CDR1 SGHVS and CDR2 FQNEAQ. CDR3 length: 16 amino acids. The CDR3 loop reads CASSLQRGSSYNEQFF. CDR3 DNA: TGTGCCAGCAGCTTACAGCGGGGGAGCTCCTACAATGAGCAGTTCTTC. Full variable domain (missing parts from reference TRBV7-8 and TRBJ2-1): GAGVSQSPRYKVAKRGQDVALRCDPISGHVSLFWYQQALGQGPEFLTYFQNEAQLDKSGLPSDRFFAERPEGSVSTLKIQRTQQEDSAVYLCASSLQRGSSYNEQFFGPGTRLTVL.

This clone appeared a few times. This chain uses TRBV7-3 with TRBJ2-6; the D gene is possibly TRBD2 (5 bases). The CDR3 consists of 17 residues. Deletions cut 0 bases from V and 2 bases from J, with 11 bases between. Per the germline V gene, CDR1 is SGHTA and CDR2 is FQGTGA. The DNA of the CDR3 is TGTGCCAGCAGCTTAACTATAGGGAGACCTGGGGCCAACGTCCTGACTTTC. It specifies CASSLTIGRPGANVLTF.

This clone was seen once. The chain is built from TRBV24-1 and TRBJ2-7; D might be TRBD1 (5 bases). The CDR3 is 15 residues long. V dropped 1 base and J dropped 3 bases, with 12 bases sitting between them. CDR1 and CDR2 (germline): KGHDR, SFDVKD. The DNA of the CDR3 is TGTGCCACCAGTGATTTTGGGTCAAGGGGCTACGAGCAGTACTTC. Amino acids: CATSDFGSRGYEQYF.

This clone was detected only a few times. V usage is TRBV3-1 (or the pseudogene TRBV3-2) and J usage is TRBJ1-5; 9 nucleotides agree with TRBD1. The V gene end was trimmed by 6 bases and the J gene end by 4 bases; junction bases not matched to a gene: 7. CDR1 LGHDT and CDR2 YNNKEL come from the germline V gene (reference sequence). The CDR3 totals 15 residues. Here the CDR3 reads CASSRTGGPNQPQHF. The CDR3 DNA sequence: TGTGCCAGCAGTCGAACAGGGGGCCCGAATCAGCCCCAGCATTTT.

The chain uses TRBV14 and TRBJ2-2; 7 bases fit TRBD2. CDR1 is SGHDN and CDR2 is FVKESK in the germline V gene. This CDR3 has 18 residues. V lost 4 bases and J lost 6; bases outside the gene matches: 17. CDR3 residues: CASSPLGRVAGDAGELFF. The CDR3 DNA reads TGTGCCAGCAGCCCCCTGGGAAGAGTCGCGGGAGATGCCGGGGAGCTGTTTTTT.